Following are 25 T cell receptor beta chains from one sample sequenced in a study of cytomegalovirus exposure and HLA in healthy donors. TCRdb's table, derived via immunoSEQ multiplex PCR, lists solely in-frame clones and lacks some. The sample shows 65,000 to 80,000 clones, around 94% of them seen only once. The specimen sequenced was PBMCs. The receptor source for this set is a woman aged 18-35 years in good health and CMV-seronegative.

The rearrangement joins TRBV6-4 to TRBJ2-3; D perhaps matches TRBD2 (6 bases). Germline values: CDR1 MRHNA, CDR2 SNTAGT. V lost 3 bases, J lost 4 bases, and 11 bases lay in between. The CDR3 extends over 14 amino acids. The CDR3 protein is CASSEREEADTQYF. DNA of the CDR3: TGTGCCAGCAGTGAGAGGGAGGAGGCAGATACGCAGTATTTT.

The chain joins TRBV27 to TRBJ1-5; 11 positions match TRBD1. The V and J ends lost 6 bases and 5 bases, in that order; junction bases with no gene match: 9. This CDR3 comprises 16 residues. Germline V gives CDR1 MNHEY, CDR2 SMNVEV (reference sequence). CDR3 DNA: TGTGCCAGCAGCTCATTACTGGACAGGGGGCATCAGCCCCAGCATTTT. The encoded protein is CASSSLLDRGHQPQHF.

The chain joins TRBV30 to TRBJ1-2, with unresolved D. Trimming took 5 bases from V and 2 from J, leaving 15 bases between them. CDR1 GTSNPN and CDR2 SVGIG come from the germline V gene (reference sequence). The CDR3 is made up of 14 amino acids. In DNA, the CDR3 is TGTGCCTGGGGAGGCGCAGGAAGAAACTATGGCTACACCTTC. This translates into CAWGGAGRNYGYTF.

This chain joins TRBV30 and TRBJ2-5, with 8 bases identical to TRBD2. Germline values: CDR1 GTSNPN, CDR2 SVGIG (reference sequence). Trimming at V came to 4 bases and at J to 9 bases, leaving 10 bases not matched to a gene. CDR3 size: 13 residues. The CDR3 sequence: CAWTPGGAWAQYF. DNA for the CDR3: TGTGCCTGGACTCCGGGGGGGGCATGGGCCCAGTACTTC.

The V and J genes are TRBV6-1 and TRBJ2-7; 7 positions match TRBD1. The CDR3 contains 13 residues. J lost 2 bases, V lost 8 bases, and 6 bases had no gene match. CDR1 and CDR2 from the germline V gene are MNHNS and SASEGT. For the CDR3, the DNA is TGTGCCAGCCTAGGGACAGCCACCTACGAGCAGTACTTC. Residues: CASLGTATYEQYF.

This sequence joins TRBV11-3 and TRBJ2-3; TRBD2 might be the D (6 bases). Trimming stripped 4 bases from V and 2 bases from J, with 13 bases between. Germline V gives CDR1 SGHNT, CDR2 YENEEA. The CDR3 spans 15 residues. CDR3 sequence (DNA): TGTGCCAGCAGCTCACCCGGGGAGGCCACAGATACGCAGTATTTT. As protein: CASSSPGEATDTQYF.

The V and J genes are TRBV7-8 and TRBJ1-2; D not certain. V was pared by 2 bases and J by 4 bases, with 23 bases between. CDR3 length: 18 residues. CDR1 SGHVS and CDR2 FQNEAQ come from the germline V gene. For the CDR3, the DNA is TGTGCCAGCAGCTTAACAGCCATCGAGCCCCAAAGTACCTATGGCTACACCTTC. It is translated as CASSLTAIEPQSTYGYTF.

CDR3 nucleotides: TGTGCCACCGATAGCGGGGACAGGGATGAGCAGTTCTTC. It encodes CATDSGDRDEQFF. The chain couples TRBV10-3 to TRBJ2-1; TRBD1 is a possible D gene (9 bases). The germline gives CDR1 ENHRY, CDR2 SYGVKD. Trimming removed 10 bases at V and 8 bases at J, with 18 bases between. The CDR3 contains 13 residues.

This sequence joins TRBV7-3 and TRBJ2-7, with 12 bases fitting TRBD2. The ends lost 5 bases at V and 1 base at J; junction bases unmatched: 0. The CDR3 consists of 14 residues. Germline lookup yields CDR1 SGHTA and CDR2 FQGTGA. CDR3 nucleotide sequence: TGTGCCAGCAGCCTAGCGGGAGGGTCCTACGAGCAGTACTTC. It codes for CASSLAGGSYEQYF.

The chain has TRBV5-1 and TRBJ1-1, with TRBD1 matching 11 bases. V lost 4 bases and J lost 1; bases outside the gene matches: 6. Germline lookup yields CDR1 SGHRS and CDR2 YFSETQ. This CDR3 is 16 amino acids long. In DNA, the CDR3 is TGCGCCAGCAGCGCAGTGGGGACAGGGGGGAACACTGAAGCTTTCTTT. Translation: CASSAVGTGGNTEAFF. Looking up the rest from reference TRBV5-1 and TRBJ1-1 gives the full variable domain: KAGVTQTPRYLIKTRGQQVTLSCSPISGHRSVSWYQQTPGQGLQFLFEYFSETQRNKGNFPGRFSGRQFSNSRSEMNVSTLELGDSALYLCASSAVGTGGNTEAFFGQGTRLTVV.

V usage is TRBV6-1 and J usage is TRBJ2-7; 8 bases map to TRBD1. The junction had 10 bases not matched to a gene; V was cut back by 7 bases and J by 2 bases. The germline V gene encodes CDR1 MNHNS and CDR2 SASEGT. CDR3 length: 15 residues. The CDR3 reads CASIGQGGKAYEQYF. The CDR3 nucleotides are TGTGCCAGCATTGGACAGGGCGGAAAGGCCTACGAGCAGTACTTC.

CDR3 amino acids: CASSFIGGPGYEQYF. CDR3 nucleotides: TGTGCCAGCAGCTTTATAGGAGGGCCGGGCTACGAGCAGTACTTC. The genes are TRBV5-4 and TRBJ2-7; a possible D gene is TRBD2 (6 bases). V was trimmed by 2 bases and J by 3 bases, leaving 15 bases between them. This CDR3 region has 15 residues. Per the germline V gene, CDR1 is SGHNT and CDR2 is YYREEE (reference sequence).

This chain uses TRBV5-4 with TRBJ2-7; 13 positions match TRBD2. The CDR3 extends over 16 amino acids. The V gene end was trimmed by 4 bases and the J gene end by 4 bases; junction bases not matched to a gene: 8. Per the germline V gene, CDR1 is SGHNT and CDR2 is YYREEE (reference sequence). The CDR3 sequence is CASSDPGTSGVYEQYF. The CDR3 DNA sequence: TGTGCCAGCAGCGATCCCGGGACTAGCGGGGTATACGAGCAGTACTTC.

CDR3 DNA: TGTGCCAGCGCAACAGGGGGCAATGGGGCTCAGCCCCAGCATTTT. This translates into CASATGGNGAQPQHF. The chain couples TRBV6-1 to TRBJ1-5; 9 bases map to TRBD1. The CDR3 length is 15 residues. Per germline, CDR1 MNHNS and CDR2 SASEGT. Unmatched junction bases numbered 11, after V lost 8 bases and J lost 6 bases.

This clone was seen just once. This rearrangement joins TRBV7-8 to TRBJ1-5; D call uncertain. Germline values: CDR1 SGHVS, CDR2 FQNEAQ. The CDR3 has 13 residues. V lost 5 bases, J lost 5 bases, and 10 bases lay in between. The CDR3 protein is CASSRGRYQPQHF. As DNA, the CDR3 is TGTGCCAGCAGCCGCGGTCGTTATCAGCCCCAGCATTTT.

The chain couples TRBV4-2 to TRBJ2-7; 8 bases are a match to TRBD1. The CDR3 runs 13 residues. Trimming took 4 bases from V and 5 from J; bases not matched to a gene: 4. In germline, CDR1 is LGHNA, CDR2 YNFKEQ. CDR3 in DNA: TGTGCCAGCAGCCGGACAGGGACCCACGAGCAGTACTTC. Its translation is CASSRTGTHEQYF.

In this sample, this clone turned up once. This chain uses TRBV7-9 with TRBJ2-7; D is unclear. This CDR3 spans 13 amino acids. The germline V and J ends were trimmed by 1 base and 4 bases, with 8 bases remaining between them. Looked up from germline, CDR1 is SEHNR and CDR2 is FQNEAQ (reference sequence). The CDR3 region is CASSLEQLYEQYF. In nucleotides, the CDR3 is TGTGCCAGCAGCTTAGAACAGTTATACGAGCAGTACTTC.

This sequence joins TRBV4-1 and TRBJ2-1; 8 bases agree with TRBD2. From germline, CDR1 is MGHRA and CDR2 YSYEKL. The CDR3 is 17 residues long. J was trimmed by 5 bases and V by 4 bases; bases with no gene match: 13. As DNA, the CDR3 is TGCGCCAGCAGCCTATATAACGGCGGGGGGTGGAACAATGAGCAGTTCTTC. It encodes CASSLYNGGGWNNEQFF.

The chain joins TRBV4-3 to TRBJ2-7; TRBD2 is a possible D gene (6 bases). V shed 0 bases and J shed 3 bases, with 12 bases lying between them. CDR1 and CDR2 from the germline V gene are LGHNA and YSLEER. This CDR3 is 15 amino acids long. The CDR3 loop is CASSQDVAADYEQYF. The DNA of the CDR3 is TGCGCCAGCAGCCAAGACGTAGCGGCTGACTACGAGCAGTACTTC.

The CDR3 nucleotides are TGTGCCATCAGTGTATCCGCGGCGACAGGGGCAGATACGCAGTATTTT. It encodes CAISVSAATGADTQYF. This chain links TRBV10-3 with TRBJ2-3, with 8 bases matching TRBD1. V gave up 4 bases and J gave up 4 bases; unmatched junction bases: 10. Per germline, CDR1 ENHRY and CDR2 SYGVKD. The CDR3 sequence is 16 residues long.

The rearrangement joins TRBV7-6 to TRBJ1-1; D is uncertain. Per germline, CDR1 SGHVS and CDR2 FNYEAQ. V gave up 5 bases and J gave up 0 bases, with 13 bases separating them. There are 15 residues in the CDR3. CDR3 bases: TGTGCCAGCAGCCCCCGGCCCGGGGTGAACACTGAAGCTTTCTTT. Its protein product is CASSPRPGVNTEAFF.

The genes are TRBV9 and TRBJ2-3; TRBD2 matches 11 bases. The J segment lost 3 bases and the V segment lost 4 bases, leaving 4 bases of the junction unmatched. This CDR3 comprises 15 residues. CDR1 and CDR2 from the germline V gene are SGDLS and YYNGEE. The CDR3 region is CASSMGLAETDTQYF. The CDR3 DNA reads as TGTGCCAGCAGCATGGGACTAGCGGAGACAGATACGCAGTATTTT.

The J gene is TRBJ2-1, the V gene TRBV29-1; possibly TRBD2 for D (6 bases). V lost 6 bases, J lost 9 bases, and 27 bases lay in between. Germline lookup yields CDR1 SQVTM and CDR2 ANQGSEA. The CDR3 has 16 amino acids. CDR3 sequence reads: CSVIRRVSVSSSEQFF. Here the CDR3 DNA reads TGCAGCGTGATCCGGAGGGTTAGCGTATCATCAAGTGAGCAGTTCTTC.

The chain combines TRBV4-1 with TRBJ2-1, with 9 nucleotides matching TRBD1. CDR1 is MGHRA, CDR2 YSYEKL, per germline. The length of the CDR3 is 15 residues. Trimming cost V 4 bases and J 6 bases; bases outside gene matches: 7. The CDR3 here is CASSPRQGVSNEQFF. The CDR3 DNA reads as TGCGCCAGCAGCCCCCGACAGGGGGTTTCCAATGAGCAGTTCTTC.

The chain couples TRBV5-1 to TRBJ1-3; D is uncertain. V was clipped by 0 bases and J by 3 bases, with 4 bases between them. This CDR3 contains 13 residues. Germline V gene sequence: CDR1 SGHRS, CDR2 YFSETQ. The CDR3 DNA sequence: TGCGCCAGCAGCTTGGTCGGTGGAAACACCATATATTTT. This sequence encodes CASSLVGGNTIYF.